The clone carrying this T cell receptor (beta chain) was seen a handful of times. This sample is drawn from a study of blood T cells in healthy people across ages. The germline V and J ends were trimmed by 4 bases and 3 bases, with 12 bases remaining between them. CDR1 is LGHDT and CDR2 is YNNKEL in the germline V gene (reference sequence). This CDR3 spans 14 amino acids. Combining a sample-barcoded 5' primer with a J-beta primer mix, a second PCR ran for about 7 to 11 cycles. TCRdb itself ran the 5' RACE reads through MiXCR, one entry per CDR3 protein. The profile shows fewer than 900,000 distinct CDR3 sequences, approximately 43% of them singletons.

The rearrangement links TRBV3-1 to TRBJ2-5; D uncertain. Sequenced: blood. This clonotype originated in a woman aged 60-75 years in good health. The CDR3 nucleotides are TGTGCCAGCAGCCTGTCCGTGGTTGAAGAGACCCAGTACTTC. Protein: CASSLSVVEETQYF.